This T cell receptor (beta chain) appears in the sequencing data of a study of T cell clonotyping in hematopoietic cell transplantation. Whole-study findings and limits: Recipient TCR diversity dropped after transplant; expanded clonotypes rose from day 30 to 180. At the given depth, recipient repertoires were over 95% de novo clonotypes.

On this clone itself: Its target is not known.

The V end was cut by 4 bases, the J end by 4 bases, with 15 bases between. Germline lookup yields CDR1 SGHNT and CDR2 YYREEE (reference sequence). There are 15 residues in the CDR3. Clones were read by immunoSEQ multiplex PCR, and TCRdb kept only the in-frame ones, dropping some. The table shows some 29,000 clones, with about 74% occurring only once. Time point indicated: recipient sample about 28 days before transplant, after cytoreduction. Recipients were bled about 28 days pretransplant and at posttransplant days 30, 100, 180. This receptor was taken from a woman in her 30s with chronic myeloid leukemia. Some clones in this sample may be carry-over from other donors' samples. This chain uses TRBV5-4 with TRBJ1-5; D is undetermined. Sequences were derived from peripheral blood mononuclear cells, sampled before stem cell transplant. CDR3 sequence (DNA): TGTGCCAGCAGCCCCGGACCTGAGGGAAATCAGCCCCAGCATTTT. Its protein product is CASSPGPEGNQPQHF.